The rows below give T cell receptor beta chains drawn from one sample of a study of T cell responses to AZD1222 COVID-19 vaccine. Clones were sequenced by immunoSEQ multiplex PCR, and TCRdb holds only the in-frame ones, with some missing. The data contain over 100,000 clones, 70% to 90% of them singletons. Material: peripheral blood, obtained on day 0 of AZD1222 vaccination. Receptors originate from an adult in good health. Both conserved end residues are part of each CDR3. Fields, in order: CDR3 protein, CDR3 DNA, J gene, clone size, V gene, D gene. The D gene is left open where the match is weak. Clone size is given for some rows only: seen once, a few or many times, or a class if the clone is expanded.

CSASTPRVGSNQPQHF,TGCAGTGCCAGTACCCCTCGAGTTGGTAGCAATCAGCCCCAGCATTTT,TRBJ1-5,-,TRBV20-1,-
CASSPQGLEGSPLHF,TGTGCCAGCTCACCGCAGGGTTTGGAGGGCTCACCCCTCCACTTT,TRBJ1-6,-,TRBV18,-
CASSSGGGKDTEAFF,TGCGCCAGCAGCTCAGGGGGCGGTAAGGACACTGAAGCTTTCTTT,TRBJ1-1,-,TRBV5-1,TRBD1
CASSSATNEKLFF,TGTGCCAGCAGCTCCGCAACTAATGAAAAACTGTTTTTT,TRBJ1-4,-,TRBV7-9,-
CASSGSGLPTSYNEQFF,TGTGCCAGCAGCGGATCGGGTCTACCCACCTCCTACAATGAGCAGTTCTTC,TRBJ2-1,-,TRBV5-6,-
CASSQQDGQGYGYTF,TGCGCCAGCAGCCAACAAGACGGTCAGGGATATGGCTACACCTTC,TRBJ1-2,-,TRBV4-1,-
CASSYSTLTGEKLFF,TGTGCCAGCAGTTACTCGACACTAACTGGTGAAAAACTGTTTTTT,TRBJ1-4,-,TRBV6-5,-
CASSPSGFYGYTF,TGTGCCAGCAGTCCCTCGGGGTTCTATGGCTACACCTTC,TRBJ1-2,few,TRBV7-2,-
CASSLVIQETQYF,TGTGCCAGCAGCTTAGTCATTCAAGAGACCCAGTACTTC,TRBJ2-5,-,TRBV7-2,-
CASSDSPSYQETQYF,TGCGCCAGCAGTGACAGCCCTTCGTACCAAGAGACCCAGTACTTC,TRBJ2-5,-,TRBV10-2,-
CASRGTGNYGYTF,TGTGCCAGCAGAGGGACAGGGAACTATGGCTACACCTTC,TRBJ1-2,-,TRBV6-4,TRBD1
CASRWGARTEAFF,TGCGCCAGCAGATGGGGGGCAAGGACTGAAGCTTTCTTT,TRBJ1-1,once,TRBV4-1,-
CASSQDVRTYDYGYTF,TGTGCCAGCAGCCAAGATGTCAGGACCTACGACTATGGCTACACCTTC,TRBJ1-2,-,TRBV4-2,-
CASSLDPSQETQYF,TGTGCCAGCAGCCTTGACCCCAGCCAAGAGACCCAGTACTTC,TRBJ2-5,-,TRBV5-6,-
CASTSPGDYGYTF,TGTGCCAGCACCTCCCCTGGGGACTATGGCTACACCTTC,TRBJ1-2,-,TRBV12-3/TRBV12-4,-
CASSRKGQGDSPLHF,TGTGCCAGCAGTAGGAAGGGACAGGGGGATTCACCCCTCCACTTT,TRBJ1-6,-,TRBV7-2,TRBD1
CASSTQKGGVGTEAFF,TGTGCCAGCAGCACACAAAAGGGGGGGGTAGGGACTGAAGCTTTCTTT,TRBJ1-1,-,TRBV5-4,-
CASSIGGTQQETQYF,TGTGCCAGTAGTATAGGTGGGACACAGCAAGAGACCCAGTACTTC,TRBJ2-5,-,TRBV19,-
CASSYSIGTGGQPQHF,TGTGCCAGCAGTTACTCGATTGGGACAGGGGGTCAGCCCCAGCATTTT,TRBJ1-5,-,TRBV6-2/TRBV6-3,TRBD1
CASSFAAGGREQYF,TGCGCCAGCAGCTTCGCAGCGGGGGGTCGGGAGCAGTACTTC,TRBJ2-7,once,TRBV5-1,TRBD2
CASSYAVDTEAFF,TGTGCCAGCAGTTACGCGGTGGACACTGAAGCTTTCTTT,TRBJ1-1,-,TRBV6-5,-
CASRGQSSYEQYF,TGTGCCAGCCGCGGACAGAGCTCCTACGAGCAGTACTTC,TRBJ2-7,-,TRBV12-3/TRBV12-4,-
CASSMGAGRDEQYF,TGTGCCAGTAGTATGGGAGCGGGGCGGGATGAGCAGTACTTC,TRBJ2-7,-,TRBV19,TRBD2
CASSKDVVAGRYNYGYTF,TGTGCCAGCAGCAAAGATGTGGTGGCAGGGAGGTACAACTATGGCTACACCTTC,TRBJ1-2,-,TRBV21-1,-
CATSIPGLGFTDTQYF,TGTGCCACCAGCATTCCGGGACTAGGGTTCACAGATACGCAGTATTTT,TRBJ2-3,-,TRBV15,TRBD2
CASSFTGSQPQHF,TGTGCCAGCAGTTTCACAGGCTCTCAGCCCCAGCATTTT,TRBJ1-5,-,TRBV12-3/TRBV12-4,-
CASCRRRTVGYTF,TGTGCCAGCTGTCGTCGACGGACCGTTGGCTACACCTTC,TRBJ1-2,-,TRBV6-6,-
CASSSGDRLYNEQFF,TGTGCCAGCAGCTCCGGGGACAGACTCTACAATGAGCAGTTCTTC,TRBJ2-1,-,TRBV5-5,TRBD1
CASSSNSGRRNSPLHF,TGTGCCAGCAGTTCTAACTCGGGACGGAGGAATTCACCCCTCCACTTT,TRBJ1-6,-,TRBV6-2/TRBV6-3,-
CASGTYSRGYTF,TGTGCCAGCGGAACATACTCGAGGGGCTACACCTTC,TRBJ1-2,-,TRBV7-9,-
CASSEGPSGNTIYF,TGTGCCAGCAGTGAAGGCCCCTCTGGAAACACCATATATTTT,TRBJ1-3,few,TRBV25-1,-
CASSPTHLESSGNTIYF,TGTGCCAGCTCACCCACACACCTAGAGAGCTCTGGAAACACCATATATTTT,TRBJ1-3,-,TRBV18,-
CASSLAGVSGYTF,TGTGCCAGCAGCTTGGCAGGGGTCTCTGGCTACACCTTC,TRBJ1-2,-,TRBV7-9,-
CASRLRTGPRNQPQHF,TGTGCCAGCAGACTAAGGACAGGGCCGAGGAATCAGCCCCAGCATTTT,TRBJ1-5,-,TRBV28,TRBD1
CASSIVPGSEAFF,TGTGCCAGTAGTATAGTTCCTGGGAGTGAAGCTTTCTTT,TRBJ1-1,-,TRBV19,-
CASSPGGRRTYEQYF,TGTGCCAGCAGCCCGGGGGGGCGCAGGACCTACGAGCAGTACTTC,TRBJ2-7,-,TRBV11-2,TRBD2
CASSPRWLSGANVLTF,TGTGCCAGCAGCCCCCGATGGCTCTCTGGGGCCAACGTCCTGACTTTC,TRBJ2-6,-,TRBV11-2,-
CASSPPAADRGYWEAFF,TGTGCCAGCAGTCCCCCAGCCGCTGACAGGGGGTATTGGGAAGCTTTCTTT,TRBJ1-1,-,TRBV27,TRBD1
CASSISPQAGVKTQYF,TGTGCCAGTAGTATCTCCCCTCAGGCGGGGGTAAAGACCCAGTACTTC,TRBJ2-5,-,TRBV19,TRBD2
CASTKTGVYNEQFF,TGTGCCAGTACTAAAACAGGGGTATACAATGAGCAGTTCTTC,TRBJ2-1,-,TRBV19,TRBD1
CASSSTGMVAFF,TGCGCCAGCAGCTCCACAGGGATGGTAGCTTTCTTT,TRBJ1-1,-,TRBV5-1,-
CASTGPGAGNTIYF,TGTGCCAGTACCGGCCCTGGGGCTGGAAACACCATATATTTT,TRBJ1-3,-,TRBV19,-
CASSLDGIRYSPLHF,TGTGCCAGCAGCCTGGACGGTATCCGGTATTCACCCCTCCACTTT,TRBJ1-6,-,TRBV5-8,-
CASSRTTFLRETQYF,TGTGCCAGCAGTCGAACGACCTTTCTACGGGAGACCCAGTACTTC,TRBJ2-5,-,TRBV2,-
CASSPPGFSYEQYF,TGTGCCAGCAGCCCCCCCGGGTTCTCCTACGAGCAGTACTTC,TRBJ2-7,-,TRBV6-5,-
CASSLGDRDTGELFF,TGTGCCAGCAGCTTAGGGGACAGGGACACCGGGGAGCTGTTTTTT,TRBJ2-2,-,TRBV7-9,TRBD1
CASSYGTEMAETQYF,TGTGCCAGCAGTTACGGGACAGAAATGGCAGAGACCCAGTACTTC,TRBJ2-5,-,TRBV6-6,TRBD1